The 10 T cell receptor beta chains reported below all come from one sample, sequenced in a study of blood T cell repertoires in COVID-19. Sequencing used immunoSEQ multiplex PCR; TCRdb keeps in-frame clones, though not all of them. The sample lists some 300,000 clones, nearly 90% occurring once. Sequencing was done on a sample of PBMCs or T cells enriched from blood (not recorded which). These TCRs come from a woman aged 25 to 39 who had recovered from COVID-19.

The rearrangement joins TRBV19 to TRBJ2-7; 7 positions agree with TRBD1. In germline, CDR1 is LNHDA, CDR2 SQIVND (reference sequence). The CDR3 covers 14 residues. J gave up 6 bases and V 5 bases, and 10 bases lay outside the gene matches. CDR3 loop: CASSPRQGWSEQYF. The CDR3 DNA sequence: TGTGCCAGTAGTCCCAGACAGGGTTGGTCCGAGCAGTACTTC.

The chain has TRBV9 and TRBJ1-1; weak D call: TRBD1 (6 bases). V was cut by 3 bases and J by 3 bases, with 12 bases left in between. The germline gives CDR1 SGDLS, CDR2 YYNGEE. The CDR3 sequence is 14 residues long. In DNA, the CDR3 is TGTGCCAGCAGCGCAGACCCAGGGGACACTGAAGCTTTCTTT. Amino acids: CASSADPGDTEAFF.

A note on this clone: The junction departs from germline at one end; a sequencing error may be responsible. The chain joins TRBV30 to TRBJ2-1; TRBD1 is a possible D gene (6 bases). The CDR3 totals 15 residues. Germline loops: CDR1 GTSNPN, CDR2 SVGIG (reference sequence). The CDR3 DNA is TGTGCCTGGGGTGTTCGGACAGCCTCCTACAATGAGCAGTTCTTC. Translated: CAWGVRTASYNEQFF. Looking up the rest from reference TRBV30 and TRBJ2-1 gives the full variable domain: SQTIHQWPATLVQPVGSPLSLECTVEGTSNPNLYWYRQAAGRGLQLLFYSVGIGQISSEVPQNLSASRPQDRQFILSSKKLLLSDSGFYLCAWGVRTASYNEQFFGPGTRLTVL.

This CDR3 is CARGSFSPLHF. The CDR3 DNA reads TGCGCCAGGGGGAGTTTTTCACCCCTCCACTTT. The chain combines TRBV10-1 with TRBJ1-6; D unresolved. Germline loops: CDR1 WNHNN, CDR2 SYGVQD (reference sequence). The CDR3 runs to 11 residues. Trimming removed 9 bases at V and 9 bases at J, with 9 bases between.

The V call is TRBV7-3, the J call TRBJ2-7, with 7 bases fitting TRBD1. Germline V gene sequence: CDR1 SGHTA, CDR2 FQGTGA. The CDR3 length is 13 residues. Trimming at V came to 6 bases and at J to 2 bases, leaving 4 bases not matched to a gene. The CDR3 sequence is CASSWDSTYEQYF. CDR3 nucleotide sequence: TGTGCCAGCAGTTGGGACAGTACCTACGAGCAGTACTTC.

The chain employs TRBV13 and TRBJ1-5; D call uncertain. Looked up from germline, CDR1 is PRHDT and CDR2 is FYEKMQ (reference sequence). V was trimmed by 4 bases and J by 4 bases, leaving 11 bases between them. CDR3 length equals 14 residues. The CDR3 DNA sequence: TGTGCCAGCAGCTCCGGAGGGCCTAATCAGCCCCAGCATTTT. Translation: CASSSGGPNQPQHF.

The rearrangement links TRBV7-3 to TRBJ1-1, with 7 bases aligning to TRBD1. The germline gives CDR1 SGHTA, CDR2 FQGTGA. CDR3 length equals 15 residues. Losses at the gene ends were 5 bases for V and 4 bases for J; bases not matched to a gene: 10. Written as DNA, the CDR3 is TGTGCCAGCAGCCTTCAAGGGCAGGGGGGCACTGAAGCTTTCTTT. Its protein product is CASSLQGQGGTEAFF.

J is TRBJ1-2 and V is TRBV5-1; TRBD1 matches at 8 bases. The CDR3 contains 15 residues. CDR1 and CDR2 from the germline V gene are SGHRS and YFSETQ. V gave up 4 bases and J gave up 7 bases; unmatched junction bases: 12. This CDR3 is CASSGVTGDGSGYTF. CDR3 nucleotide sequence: TGCGCCAGCAGCGGGGTGACAGGGGACGGGAGTGGCTACACCTTC.

The CDR3, as DNA: TGTGCCAGCAGCCCGGGACTACACTACGAGCAGTACTTC. Its translation: CASSPGLHYEQYF. V usage is TRBV3-1 (or the pseudogene TRBV3-2) and J usage is TRBJ2-7; 7 bases are shared with TRBD2. Germline CDR1 and CDR2: LGHDT and YNNKEL (reference sequence). V was clipped by 4 bases and J by 3 bases; unmatched bases: 3. This CDR3 comprises 13 residues.

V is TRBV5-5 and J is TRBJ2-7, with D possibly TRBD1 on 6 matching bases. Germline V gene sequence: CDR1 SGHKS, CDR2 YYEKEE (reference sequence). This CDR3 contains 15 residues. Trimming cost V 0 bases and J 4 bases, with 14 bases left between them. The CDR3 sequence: CASSLEGQGLYEQYF. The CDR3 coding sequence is TGTGCCAGCAGCTTGGAAGGCCAGGGGTTATACGAGCAGTACTTC.